The 6 T cell receptor beta chains in this list originate from one sample, sequenced in a study of T cell responses to AZD1222 COVID-19 vaccine. Produced via immunoSEQ multiplex PCR; TCRdb's table is partial and in-frame only. The sample yields tens of thousands of clones, 86% seen once. The source was peripheral blood, collected on day 0 of AZD1222 vaccination. These receptors were obtained from an adult in good health.

This clone was recorded once. The rearrangement links TRBV5-4 to TRBJ2-2; D unresolved. The germline gives CDR1 SGHNT, CDR2 YYREEE (reference sequence). The V gene lost 0 bases and the J gene lost 0 bases, with 6 bases spanning the gap. The CDR3 consists of 15 residues. The CDR3 is CASSLGLSNTGELFF. The CDR3, as DNA: TGTGCCAGCAGCTTGGGTTTATCGAACACCGGGGAGCTGTTTTTT.

The chain links TRBV19 to TRBJ2-3; 10 bases map to TRBD2. The CDR3 length is 16 residues. Trimming took 7 bases from V and 5 from J; bases not matched to a gene: 12. The germline V gene has CDR1 LNHDA and CDR2 SQIVND (reference sequence). This chain's CDR3 is CASTYTSGEEGDTQYF. CDR3 bases: TGTGCCAGTACCTATACTAGCGGGGAGGAGGGAGATACGCAGTATTTT. The variable domain in full, completed from reference TRBV19 and TRBJ2-3, reads DGGITQSPKYLFRKEGQNVTLSCEQNLNHDAMYWYRQDPGQGLRLIYYSQIVNDFQKGDIAEGYSVSREKKESFPLTVTSAQKNPTAFYLCASTYTSGEEGDTQYFGPGTRLTVL.

This clone has only a few counts. This chain uses TRBV19 with TRBJ1-1; a weak D match, TRBD1 (5 bases). The CDR3 totals 15 residues. Germline lookup yields CDR1 LNHDA and CDR2 SQIVND (reference sequence). V was pared by 1 base and J by 4 bases, with 13 bases between. CDR3 bases: TGTGCCAGTAGTATAGGTTTGACAGCAGCCACTGAAGCTTTCTTT. It encodes CASSIGLTAATEAFF.

V gene TRBV11-2 combines with J gene TRBJ2-1; no firm D call. In germline, CDR1 is SGHAT, CDR2 FQNNGV. V was clipped by 1 base and J by 3 bases, with 4 bases between them. This CDR3 is built from 13 residues. CDR3 DNA: TGTGCCAGCAGCTTAGTCGGCTACAATGAGCAGTTCTTC. It encodes CASSLVGYNEQFF.

Only one count was recorded for this clone. This sequence joins TRBV4-1 and TRBJ1-1, with D maybe TRBD1 (5 bases). This CDR3 is 10 amino acids long. Germline loops: CDR1 MGHRA, CDR2 YSYEKL. V was shortened by 8 bases and J by 10 bases, with 11 bases between the two germline ends. This CDR3 is CASRGEIAFF. CDR3 DNA sequence: TGCGCCAGCCGGGGGGAAATAGCTTTCTTT.

This chain links TRBV27 with TRBJ1-5; a possible D gene is TRBD1 (5 bases). The germline CDR1 and CDR2 sequences are MNHEY and SMNVEV (reference sequence). V was clipped by 5 bases and J by 3 bases, with 11 bases between them. The CDR3 extends over 14 amino acids. The CDR3 DNA reads as TGTGCCAGCAGTCTCCAGGGCATCAATCAGCCCCAGCATTTT. Its protein product is CASSLQGINQPQHF.